What follows describes a single T cell receptor (beta chain). These data originate in a study of blood T cell repertoires in COVID-19. Participants spanned ages about 18 to 95 years and resided in about two dozen US areas. For recovered donors of Cohort 3, there were two negative PCRs, clearance, or symptom resolution. In the original analysis: For nucleated cells, counts were estimated from reference gene primer amplification. Method: immunoSEQ multiplex PCR; TCRdb's copy keeps in-frame clones and lacks some. That table supplies the V and J calls and clone size; D and trimming were determined from the DNA. The sample lists 250,000 or so clones, 87% occurring once. This TCR derives from a man younger than 45 who had recovered from COVID-19. Material: PBMCs or T cells enriched from blood (not recorded which).

CDR3 protein: CAAQGGPRSDNEQFF. The CDR3 bases are TGTGCCGCCCAAGGGGGCCCAAGGAGCGACAATGAGCAGTTCTTC. The chain carries TRBV10-3 and TRBJ2-1, with TRBD1 matching 7 bases. V lost 11 bases and J lost 5; bases outside the gene matches: 15. The CDR3 is made up of 15 amino acids. Germline CDR1 and CDR2: ENHRY and SYGVKD.